Sequencing of this T cell receptor (beta chain) was carried out in a study of shared clonotypes between healthy human individuals. Study-level points and caveats: Naive subsets, compared against memory subsets, generally had larger estimated richness values. Approximately 5% of naive CD4 clonotypes were shared across four donors.

Assay execution proceeded at the deep level. It was around 220 ng DNA, around 33,000 T cell genomes, that sorted-subset replicate PCRs used. This table comes from immunoSEQ multiplex PCR, and its TCRdb copy is limited to in-frame clones, with some not included. The sample yields 550,000 to 800,000 clones, less than 95% seen once. A word on this clone: The antigen is undetermined.

The TCR sequence derives from a man between 18 and 29 years old in good health. Some clones in this sample may be carry-over from other donors' samples. Sequences were obtained from memory CD8+ T cells from PBMCs. Subset given: CD45RO+ cells pooled with CCR7-negative TemRA cells.

The CDR3 nucleotides read TGTGCCAGCAGCGATTGGACAGGAACAGCTTTCTTT. Translated: CASSDWTGTAFF. J is TRBJ1-1 and V is TRBV9, with TRBD1 identical over 7 bases. Germline CDR1 reads SGDLS; CDR2 reads YYNGEE. The CDR3 runs to 12 residues. Trimming took 3 bases from V and 10 from J; bases not matched to a gene: 6.